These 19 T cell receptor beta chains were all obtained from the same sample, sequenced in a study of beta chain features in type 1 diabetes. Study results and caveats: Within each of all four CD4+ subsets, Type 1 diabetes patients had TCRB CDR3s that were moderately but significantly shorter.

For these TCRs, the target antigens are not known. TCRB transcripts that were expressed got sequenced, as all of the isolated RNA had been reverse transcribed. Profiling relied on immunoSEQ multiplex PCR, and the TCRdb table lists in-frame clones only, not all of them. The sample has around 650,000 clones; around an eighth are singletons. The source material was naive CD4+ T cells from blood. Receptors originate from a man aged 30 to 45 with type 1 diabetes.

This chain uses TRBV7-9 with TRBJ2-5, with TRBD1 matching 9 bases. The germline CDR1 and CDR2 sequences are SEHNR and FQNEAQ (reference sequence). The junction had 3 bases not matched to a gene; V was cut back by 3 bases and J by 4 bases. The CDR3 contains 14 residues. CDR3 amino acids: CASSLGTGSETQYF. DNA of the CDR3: TGTGCCAGCAGCTTGGGGACAGGGTCAGAGACCCAGTACTTC.

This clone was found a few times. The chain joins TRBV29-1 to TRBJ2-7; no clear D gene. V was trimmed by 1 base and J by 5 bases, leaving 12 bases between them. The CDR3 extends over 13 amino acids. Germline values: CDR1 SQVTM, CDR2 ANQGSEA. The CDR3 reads CSVEGAFRNEQYF. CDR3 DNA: TGCAGCGTTGAAGGAGCTTTCAGGAACGAGCAGTACTTC.

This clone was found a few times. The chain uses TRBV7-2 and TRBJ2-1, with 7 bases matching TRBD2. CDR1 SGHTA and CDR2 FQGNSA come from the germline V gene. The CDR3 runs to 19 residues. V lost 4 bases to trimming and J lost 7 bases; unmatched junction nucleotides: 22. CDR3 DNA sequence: TGTGCCAGCAGCTCCGGCCGGTGGAGGAGCGGGGTTTTTGTAAATGAGCAGTTCTTC. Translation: CASSSGRWRSGVFVNEQFF.

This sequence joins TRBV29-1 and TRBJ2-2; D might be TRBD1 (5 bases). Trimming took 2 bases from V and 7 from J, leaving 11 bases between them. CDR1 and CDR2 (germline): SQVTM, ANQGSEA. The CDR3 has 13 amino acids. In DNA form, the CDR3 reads TGCAGCGTTGAAAGGCAGGGAATCGGGGAGCTGTTTTTT. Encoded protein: CSVERQGIGELFF.

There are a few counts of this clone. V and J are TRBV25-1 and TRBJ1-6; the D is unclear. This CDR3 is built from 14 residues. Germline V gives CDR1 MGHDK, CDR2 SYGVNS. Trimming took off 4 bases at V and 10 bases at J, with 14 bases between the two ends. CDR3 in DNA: TGTGCCAGCAGTGTTGGGTACTGGGCCTCACCCCTCCACTTT. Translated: CASSVGYWASPLHF. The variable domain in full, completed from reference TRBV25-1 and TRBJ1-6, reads EADIYQTPRYLVIGTGKKITLECSQTMGHDKMYWYQQDPGMELHLIHYSYGVNSTEKGDLSSESTVSRIRTEHFPLTLESARPSHTSQYLCASSVGYWASPLHFGNGTRLTVT.

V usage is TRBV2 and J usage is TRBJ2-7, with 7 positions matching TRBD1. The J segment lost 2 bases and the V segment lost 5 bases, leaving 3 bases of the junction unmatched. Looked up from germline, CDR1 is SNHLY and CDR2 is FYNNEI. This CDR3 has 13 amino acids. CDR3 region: CASSNRGPYEQYF. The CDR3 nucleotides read TGTGCCAGCAGTAACAGGGGACCCTACGAGCAGTACTTC.

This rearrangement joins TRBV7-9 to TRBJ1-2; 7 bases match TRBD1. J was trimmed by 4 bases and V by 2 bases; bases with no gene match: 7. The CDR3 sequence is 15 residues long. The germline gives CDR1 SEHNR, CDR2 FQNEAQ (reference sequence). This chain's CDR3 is CASSLIDRASYGYTF. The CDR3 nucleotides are TGTGCCAGCAGCTTAATCGACAGGGCCTCCTATGGCTACACCTTC.

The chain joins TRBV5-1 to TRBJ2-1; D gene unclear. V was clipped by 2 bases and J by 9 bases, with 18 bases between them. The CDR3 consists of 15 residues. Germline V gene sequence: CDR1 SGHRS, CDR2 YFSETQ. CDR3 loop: CASSLEAATPAEQFF. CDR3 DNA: TGCGCCAGCAGCTTAGAGGCCGCGACCCCGGCTGAGCAGTTCTTC.

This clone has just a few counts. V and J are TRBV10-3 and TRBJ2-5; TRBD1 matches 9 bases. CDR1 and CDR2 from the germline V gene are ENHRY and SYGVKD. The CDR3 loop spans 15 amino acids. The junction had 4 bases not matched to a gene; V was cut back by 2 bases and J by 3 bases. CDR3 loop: CAISEGGQGKETQYF. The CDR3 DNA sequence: TGTGCCATCAGTGAGGGGGGACAGGGAAAAGAGACCCAGTACTTC.

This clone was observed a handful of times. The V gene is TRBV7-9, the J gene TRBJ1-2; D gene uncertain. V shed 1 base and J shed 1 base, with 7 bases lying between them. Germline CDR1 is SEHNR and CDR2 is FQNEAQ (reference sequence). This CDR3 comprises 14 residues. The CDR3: CASSLGTVNYGYTF. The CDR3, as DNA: TGTGCCAGCAGCTTAGGCACCGTTAACTATGGCTACACCTTC.

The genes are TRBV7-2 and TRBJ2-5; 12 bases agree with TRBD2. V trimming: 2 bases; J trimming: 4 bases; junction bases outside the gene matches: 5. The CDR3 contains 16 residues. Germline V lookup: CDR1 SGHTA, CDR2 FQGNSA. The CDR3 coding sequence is TGTGCCAGCAGCTTATCACTAGCGGGGGGTCTAGAGACCCAGTACTTC. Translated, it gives CASSLSLAGGLETQYF.

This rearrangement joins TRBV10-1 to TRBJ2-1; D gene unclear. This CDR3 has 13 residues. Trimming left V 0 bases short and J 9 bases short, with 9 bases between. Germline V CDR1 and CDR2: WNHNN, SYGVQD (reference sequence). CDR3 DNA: TGCGCCAGCAGTGAGTCGGGGTTAGCTGAGCAGTTCTTC. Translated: CASSESGLAEQFF.

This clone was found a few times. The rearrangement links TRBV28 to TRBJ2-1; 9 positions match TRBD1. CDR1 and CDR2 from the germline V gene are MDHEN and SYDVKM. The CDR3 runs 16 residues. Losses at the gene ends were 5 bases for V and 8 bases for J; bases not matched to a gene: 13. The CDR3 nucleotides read TGTGCCAGCAGTCGGCCCCCGGGACAGGGATTTCATGAGCAGTTCTTC. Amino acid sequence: CASSRPPGQGFHEQFF.

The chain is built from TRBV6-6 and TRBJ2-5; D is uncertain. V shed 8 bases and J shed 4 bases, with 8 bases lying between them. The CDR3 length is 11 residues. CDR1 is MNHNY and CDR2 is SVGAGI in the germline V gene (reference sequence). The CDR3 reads CASRRGETQYF. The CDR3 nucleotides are TGTGCCAGCCGACGCGGAGAGACCCAGTACTTC.

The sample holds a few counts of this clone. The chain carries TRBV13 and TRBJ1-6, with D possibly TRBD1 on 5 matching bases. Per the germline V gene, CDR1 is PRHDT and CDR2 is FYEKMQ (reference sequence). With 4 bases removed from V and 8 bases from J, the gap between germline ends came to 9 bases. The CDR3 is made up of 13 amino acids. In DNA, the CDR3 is TGTGCCAGCAGCTCCATCAGGGATTCACCCCTCCACTTT. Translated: CASSSIRDSPLHF. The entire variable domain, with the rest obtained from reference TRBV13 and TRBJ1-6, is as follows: AAGVIQSPRHLIKEKRETATLKCYPIPRHDTVYWYQQGPGQDPQFLISFYEKMQSDKGSIPDRFSAQQFSDYHSELNMSSLELGDSALYFCASSSIRDSPLHFGNGTRLTVT.

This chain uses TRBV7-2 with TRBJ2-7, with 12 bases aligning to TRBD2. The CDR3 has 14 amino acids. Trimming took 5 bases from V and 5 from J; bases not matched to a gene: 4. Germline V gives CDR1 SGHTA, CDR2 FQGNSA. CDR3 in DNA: TGTGCCAGCAGCACGACTAGCGGGGGTAACGAGCAGTACTTC. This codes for CASSTTSGGNEQYF.

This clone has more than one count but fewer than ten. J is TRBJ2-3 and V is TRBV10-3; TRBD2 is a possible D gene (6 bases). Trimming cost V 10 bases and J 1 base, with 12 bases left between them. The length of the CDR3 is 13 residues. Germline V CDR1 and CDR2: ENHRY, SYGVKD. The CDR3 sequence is CATQWGGTDTQYF. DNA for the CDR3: TGTGCCACCCAGTGGGGGGGCACAGATACGCAGTATTTT.

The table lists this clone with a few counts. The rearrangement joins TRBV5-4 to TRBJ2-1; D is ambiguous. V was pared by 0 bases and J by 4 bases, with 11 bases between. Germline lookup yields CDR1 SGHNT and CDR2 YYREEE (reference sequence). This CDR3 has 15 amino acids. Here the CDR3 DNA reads TGTGCCAGCAGCTTGGACAGCCTAGGGTACAATGAGCAGTTCTTC. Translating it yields CASSLDSLGYNEQFF. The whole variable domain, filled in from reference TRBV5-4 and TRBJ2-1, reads ETGVTQSPTHLIKTRGQQVTLRCSSQSGHNTVSWYQQALGQGPQFIFQYYREEENGRGNFPPRFSGLQFPNYSSELNVNALELDDSALYLCASSLDSLGYNEQFFGPGTRLTVL.

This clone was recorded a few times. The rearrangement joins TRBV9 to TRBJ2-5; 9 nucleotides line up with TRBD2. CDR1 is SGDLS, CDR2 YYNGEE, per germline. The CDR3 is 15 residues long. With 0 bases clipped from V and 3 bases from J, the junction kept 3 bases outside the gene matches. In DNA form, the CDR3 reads TGTGCCAGCAGCGTAGGAATAGCGGGGGAAGAGACCCAGTACTTC. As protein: CASSVGIAGEETQYF.